The 5 T cell receptor beta chains listed next were all sequenced from one sample in a study of T-cell reconstitution after alpha-beta-depleted transplantation in children. Molecular barcoding with unique molecular identifiers was used for the TCRbeta library. From the PCR reads, TCRdb called clonotypes with MiXCR, one entry per CDR3 protein. This repertoire shows fewer than 1 million distinct CDR3 sequences, 16% found once; its top ten account for approximately 4.5%. This sample comprised PBMCs, mostly from graft donor cells, obtained 360 days after TCRalphabeta/CD19-depleted stem cell transplant. These receptors were taken from a male patient younger than 18 who had a stem cell transplant for acute lymphoblastic leukemia, so the T cells may come from the graft donor.

The rearrangement joins TRBV4-1 to TRBJ2-2; 8 nucleotides match TRBD2. Germline V gene lookup returns CDR1 MGHRA and CDR2 YSYEKL. The CDR3 length is 17 residues. V gave up 1 base and J gave up 7 bases; unmatched junction bases: 11. The CDR3 loop reads CASSQVGRGRRHGELFF. The CDR3 region has the DNA TGCGCCAGCAGCCAAGTTGGGCGCGGGAGGAGGCACGGGGAGCTGTTTTTT.

This clonotype occurred a few times. This chain links TRBV29-1 with TRBJ2-7; 8 bases line up with TRBD1. V was clipped by 7 bases and J by 3 bases; unmatched bases: 5. Per the germline V gene, CDR1 is SQVTM and CDR2 is ANQGSEA. The CDR3 runs to 12 residues. The CDR3 is CSAFDRGYEQYF. The CDR3 coding sequence is TGCAGCGCCTTTGACAGGGGCTACGAGCAGTACTTC.

The rearrangement uses TRBV29-1 and TRBJ1-1; maybe TRBD1 (5 bases). Trimming shortened V by 4 bases and J by 1 base, and 10 bases separated the two germline ends. The CDR3 totals 13 residues. In germline, CDR1 is SQVTM, CDR2 ANQGSEA. CDR3: CSVAETENTEAFF. The CDR3 DNA is TGCAGCGTTGCCGAGACAGAGAACACTGAAGCTTTCTTT.

This clonotype was detected a few times. The J gene is TRBJ2-5, the V gene TRBV20-1; 15 positions match TRBD2. V trimming: 0 bases; J trimming: 4 bases; junction bases outside the gene matches: 6. This CDR3 region has 17 residues. In germline, CDR1 is DFQATT, CDR2 SNEGSKA (reference sequence). DNA for the CDR3: TGCAGTGCTAGAGAAGGGACTAGCGGGAGGATTGGAGAGACCCAGTACTTC. This gives the protein CSAREGTSGRIGETQYF.

This chain uses TRBV24-1 with TRBJ1-5; TRBD1 might be the D (6 bases). This CDR3 is built from 13 residues. The V and J ends lost 3 bases and 9 bases respectively, with 11 bases between them. Germline loops: CDR1 KGHDR, CDR2 SFDVKD. The CDR3 protein is CATSDKQGLPQHF. The DNA for the CDR3 is TGTGCCACCAGTGATAAACAGGGCCTGCCCCAGCATTTT.